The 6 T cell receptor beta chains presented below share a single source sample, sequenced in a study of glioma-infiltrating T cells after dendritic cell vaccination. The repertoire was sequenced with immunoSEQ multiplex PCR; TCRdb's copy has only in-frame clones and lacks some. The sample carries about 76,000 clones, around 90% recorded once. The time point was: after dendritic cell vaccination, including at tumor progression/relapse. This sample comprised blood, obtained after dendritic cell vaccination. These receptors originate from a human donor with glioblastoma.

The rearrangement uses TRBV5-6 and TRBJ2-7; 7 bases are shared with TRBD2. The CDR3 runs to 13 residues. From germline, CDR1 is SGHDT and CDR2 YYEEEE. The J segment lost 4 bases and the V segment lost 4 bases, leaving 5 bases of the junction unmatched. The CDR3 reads CASSLGGDYEQYF. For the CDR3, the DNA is TGTGCCAGCAGCCTGGGGGGGGATTACGAGCAGTACTTC.

DNA of the CDR3: TGTGCCAGCAGCCCGCTTAGCGGGGGGCTGGCGCAGTACTTC. Translation: CASSPLSGGLAQYF. The V and J genes are TRBV11-2 and TRBJ2-7; 10 bases map to TRBD2. The CDR3 sequence is 14 residues long. The V gene's germline CDR1 is SGHAT and CDR2 FQNNGV. Trimming removed 5 bases from V and 9 bases from J; junction bases left unmatched: 10.

The CDR3 spells CASSLYLAGTDTQYF. For the CDR3, the DNA is TGTGCCAGCAGCTTGTATTTAGCGGGCACAGATACGCAGTATTTT. The genes are TRBV5-4 and TRBJ2-3; tentatively, D is TRBD2 (6 bases). CDR3 length: 15 amino acids. The V end lost 1 base, the J end lost 1 base, and 10 bases lay between the germline ends. CDR1 and CDR2 (germline): SGHNT, YYREEE (reference sequence).

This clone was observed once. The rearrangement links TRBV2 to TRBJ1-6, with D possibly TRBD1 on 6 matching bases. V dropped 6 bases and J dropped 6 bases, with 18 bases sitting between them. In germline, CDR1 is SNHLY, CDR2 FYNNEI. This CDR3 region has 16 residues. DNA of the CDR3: TGTGCCAGCAGCCGAACAGGGTACGAACCTAATTCACCCCTCCACTTT. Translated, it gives CASSRTGYEPNSPLHF.

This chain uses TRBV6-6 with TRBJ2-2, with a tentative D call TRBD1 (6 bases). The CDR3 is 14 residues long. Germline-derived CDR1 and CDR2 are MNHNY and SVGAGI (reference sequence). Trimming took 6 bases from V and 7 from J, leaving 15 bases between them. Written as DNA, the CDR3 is TGTGCCAGCAGGCTTCAGGGGACGGTCGGGGAGCTGTTTTTT. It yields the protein CASRLQGTVGELFF.

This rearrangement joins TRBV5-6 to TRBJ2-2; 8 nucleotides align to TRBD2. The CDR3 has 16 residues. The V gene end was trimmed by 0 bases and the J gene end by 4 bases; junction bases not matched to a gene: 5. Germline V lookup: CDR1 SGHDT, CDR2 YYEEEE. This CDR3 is CASSLGTSGITGELFF. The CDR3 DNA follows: TGTGCCAGCAGCTTGGGAACTAGCGGAATCACCGGGGAGCTGTTTTTT.